One T cell receptor (beta chain) is described in this entry. Method: immunoSEQ multiplex PCR; TCRdb's copy keeps in-frame clones and lacks some. Of around 310,000 clones in the sample, about nine tenths are singletons; the top ten hold roughly an eighth. V lost 3 bases and J lost 12, with 12 bases in between. CDR1 MDHEN and CDR2 SYDVKM come from the germline V gene. The CDR3 consists of 12 residues. The sample comes from a study of blood T cell repertoires in COVID-19. Study-wide context: The United States, Italy and Spain supplied acute and convalescent COVID-19 samples.

The rearrangement links TRBV28 to TRBJ2-1; D is possibly TRBD2 (5 bases). The sample comprised peripheral blood. The sequence was obtained from a woman aged 55-75 years with acute or convalescent COVID-19. The CDR3 sequence: CASSFGRVGQFF. CDR3 sequence (DNA): TGTGCCAGCAGTTTTGGGCGGGTGGGGCAGTTCTTC.